Only a few counts were recorded for the clone carrying this T cell receptor beta chain. What it recognizes is unknown. Germline-derived CDR1 and CDR2 are SGHAT and FQNNGV. Trimming left V 5 bases short and J 9 bases short, with 14 bases between. The CDR3 is made up of 14 amino acids. The data originate from a study of T cells after yellow fever vaccination. Whole-study results and caveats: Across the CD4 and CD8 compartments, a small share of clonotypes was present in both. Peaking on day 5 versus 15, the secondary response was faster but weaker. The study noted that FACS-sorted repertoires could contain abundant clonotypes contaminating from the bulk population.

Each CDR3 protein gets one entry after TCRdb re-called the 5' RACE reads with MiXCR. The sample has 300,000 to 400,000 distinct CDR3 sequences, approximately 12% seen once. This receptor was taken from a man between 18 and 29 years old who received the YFV17D yellow fever vaccine. This chain links TRBV11-2 with TRBJ1-6; TRBD1 is a possible D gene (5 bases). The input for sequencing was CD4+ T cells sorted from PBMCs, taken 15 days after the yellow fever booster vaccination. CDR3 nucleotide sequence: TGTGCCAGCAGCATTCAGGGTTTCGGTTCACCCCTCCACTTT. Amino acid sequence: CASSIQGFGSPLHF.